These T cell receptor beta chains were read from a single sample in a study of blood T cell repertoires in COVID-19. TCRdb's table, derived via immunoSEQ multiplex PCR, lists solely in-frame clones and lacks some. The sample holds 270,000 or so clones, roughly 85% seen once. Sequencing input: peripheral blood. The receptors stem from a woman aged 45-59 years who had recovered from COVID-19. Each CDR3 is given with its conserved first and last residue. The D gene is left open where the match is weak. A clone size is listed for some rows: how often the clone was seen (once, few, many), or a class if it is expanded.

D: TRBD1; J: TRBJ1-2; V: TRBV9; size: NA; DNA: TGTGCCAGCAGCCCGGGACAGGGGGCGGGGGGCTACACCTTC; CDR3: CASSPGQGAGGYTF
D: NA; J: TRBJ2-7; V: TRBV19; size: once; DNA: TGTGCCAGTAGTACAGGGGAAGGGTACGAGCAGTACTTC; CDR3: CASSTGEGYEQYF
D: NA; J: TRBJ2-2; V: TRBV4-1; size: NA; DNA: TGCGCCAGCAGCCAAGGGGCGGGGAACACCGGGGAGCTGTTTTTT; CDR3: CASSQGAGNTGELFF
D: NA; J: TRBJ1-5; V: TRBV19; size: few; DNA: TGTGCCAGTAGTATGGGGGGGTATCAGCCCCAGCATTTT; CDR3: CASSMGGYQPQHF
D: NA; J: TRBJ1-1; V: TRBV4-3; size: NA; DNA: TGCGCCAGCGGAGGTCCCTTCACTGAAGCTTTCTTT; CDR3: CASGGPFTEAFF
D: NA; J: TRBJ1-3; V: TRBV30; size: once; DNA: TGTGCCTGGAGCCCTTTGGACAGCGTCGGAAACACCATATATTTT; CDR3: CAWSPLDSVGNTIYF
D: NA; J: TRBJ2-7; V: TRBV4-2; size: few; DNA: TGTGCCAGCAGCCAAGAGGCGGGGAGCTCCTACGAGCAGTACTTC; CDR3: CASSQEAGSSYEQYF
D: TRBD1; J: TRBJ1-3; V: TRBV7-2; size: NA; DNA: TGTGCCAGCAGCTTAAGCAGGGGGCTGGGTGGAAACACCATATATTTT; CDR3: CASSLSRGLGGNTIYF
D: NA; J: TRBJ2-1; V: TRBV3-1/TRBV3-2; size: once; DNA: TGTGCCAGCAGCCAAGAGGGGCGGAGCCTCAATGAGCAGTTCTTC; CDR3: CASSQEGRSLNEQFF
D: NA; J: TRBJ1-1; V: TRBV18; size: once; DNA: TGTGCCAGCTCACCCGCGTTAGGGGGTGACACTGAAGCTTTCTTT; CDR3: CASSPALGGDTEAFF
D: NA; J: TRBJ2-2; V: TRBV24-1; size: NA; DNA: TGTGCCACCAGTGATTTTATCACCGGGGAGCTGTTTTTT; CDR3: CATSDFITGELFF
D: NA; J: TRBJ2-7; V: TRBV5-4; size: NA; DNA: TGTGCCAGCAGCTCAACAGGGTCCTACGAGCAGTACTTC; CDR3: CASSSTGSYEQYF
D: NA; J: TRBJ1-1; V: TRBV25-1; size: once; DNA: TGTGCCAGCAGTGAATACGGGCAGGCGGGGAACACTGAAGCTTTCTTT; CDR3: CASSEYGQAGNTEAFF
D: TRBD1; J: TRBJ1-2; V: TRBV28; size: NA; DNA: TGTGCCAGCAGTTCCCCCTTCACAGGGGGCGCTGGCTATGGCTACACCTTC; CDR3: CASSSPFTGGAGYGYTF
D: TRBD1; J: TRBJ2-5; V: TRBV29-1; size: NA; DNA: TGCAGCATCGAAAACAGGGGCGTTCTAGAGACCCAGTACTTC; CDR3: CSIENRGVLETQYF
D: TRBD1; J: TRBJ2-2; V: TRBV4-1; size: NA; DNA: TGCGCCAGCAGCCAAGGGAAGACAGGGCGAAGCACCGGGGAGCTGTTTTTT; CDR3: CASSQGKTGRSTGELFF
D: NA; J: TRBJ2-3; V: TRBV11-2; size: NA; DNA: TGTGCCAGCAGCTTAGATCTTATTAATACGCAGTATTTT; CDR3: CASSLDLINTQYF
D: TRBD2; J: TRBJ2-2; V: TRBV24-1; size: NA; DNA: TGTGCCACCAAGGCTAGCGGCCTACACGGGGAGCTGTTTTTT; CDR3: CATKASGLHGELFF
D: TRBD2; J: TRBJ2-5; V: TRBV14; size: once; DNA: TGTGCCAGCAGCCAAGTCAGCGGGGGGGCCGAGACCCAGTACTTC; CDR3: CASSQVSGGAETQYF
D: TRBD1; J: TRBJ1-1; V: TRBV6-2/TRBV6-3; size: NA; DNA: TGTGCCAGCAGTTACCACCGGGACAGGGCTCTGAACACTGAAGCTTTCTTT; CDR3: CASSYHRDRALNTEAFF
D: NA; J: TRBJ2-5; V: TRBV2; size: few; DNA: TGTGCCAGCAGTGGTTGGGCGTGGGGGGACGAAGAGACCCAGTACTTC; CDR3: CASSGWAWGDEETQYF
D: NA; J: TRBJ2-2; V: TRBV27; size: NA; DNA: TGTGCCAGCAGTTTAGCGGCCATGAACACCGGGGAGCTGTTTTTT; CDR3: CASSLAAMNTGELFF
D: NA; J: TRBJ2-7; V: TRBV7-7; size: NA; DNA: TGTGCCAGCAGCTTAGCCGAAGGGGACGAGCAGTACTTC; CDR3: CASSLAEGDEQYF
D: NA; J: TRBJ1-5; V: TRBV28; size: once; DNA: TGTGCCAGCAGTTTACAGGGCAGTCGCGATCAGCCCCAGCATTTT; CDR3: CASSLQGSRDQPQHF
D: TRBD1; J: TRBJ1-6; V: TRBV3-1/TRBV3-2; size: NA; DNA: TGTGCCAGCAGCCAAGTGACAGGGGCTGGTTCACCCCTCCACTTT; CDR3: CASSQVTGAGSPLHF
D: NA; J: TRBJ2-7; V: TRBV6-1; size: NA; DNA: TGTGCCAGCAGTGAAAGTCAGGGCCCCTACGAGCAGTACTTC; CDR3: CASSESQGPYEQYF
D: NA; J: TRBJ2-7; V: TRBV7-2; size: NA; DNA: TGTGCCAGCAGCTTAATGCGGAGCTCCTACGAGCAGTACTTC; CDR3: CASSLMRSSYEQYF
D: NA; J: TRBJ2-3; V: TRBV25-1; size: NA; DNA: TGTGCCAGCAGTAGGAGGGATGGCGTGGGCACAGATACGCAGTATTTT; CDR3: CASSRRDGVGTDTQYF
D: TRBD1; J: TRBJ1-5; V: TRBV6-2/TRBV6-3; size: NA; DNA: TGTGCCAGCAGCAGCCCAGGGGGGTTTTTTAGTAGCAATCAGCCCCAGCATTTT; CDR3: CASSSPGGFFSSNQPQHF
D: NA; J: TRBJ2-7; V: TRBV24-1; size: NA; DNA: TGTGCCACCAGTGCCTCCCAGGCAGGACTCTTCCACTTC; CDR3: CATSASQAGLFHF
D: TRBD2; J: TRBJ2-1; V: TRBV7-8; size: NA; DNA: TGTGCCAGCAGCCCCTCCCGGGACTACGTATGGAATGAGCAGTTCTTC; CDR3: CASSPSRDYVWNEQFF
D: NA; J: TRBJ1-5; V: TRBV15; size: NA; DNA: TGTGCCACCAGCAGAGGCGACGGCCTCCCTGACATGCAGCCCCAGCATTTT; CDR3: CATSRGDGLPDMQPQHF
D: NA; J: TRBJ1-2; V: TRBV6-6; size: NA; DNA: TGTGCCAGCAGTTACCCCGGAGCGAATGGCTACACCTTC; CDR3: CASSYPGANGYTF
D: NA; J: TRBJ1-3; V: TRBV18; size: NA; DNA: TGTGCCAGCTCACTCGGGGATCCGTTTTCTGGAAACACCATATATTTT; CDR3: CASSLGDPFSGNTIYF
D: NA; J: TRBJ1-3; V: TRBV5-1; size: NA; DNA: TGCGCCAGCAGCTTGGAAGGGGGAGCTGGAAACACCATATATTTT; CDR3: CASSLEGGAGNTIYF
D: NA; J: TRBJ1-3; V: TRBV3-1/TRBV3-2; size: NA; DNA: TGTGCCAGCAGCCAAGGGACAAGGGGAGGAAACACCATATATTTT; CDR3: CASSQGTRGGNTIYF
D: NA; J: TRBJ2-1; V: TRBV7-9; size: NA; DNA: TGTGCCAGCAGCCCACCCACAAATGAGCAGTTCTTC; CDR3: CASSPPTNEQFF
D: NA; J: TRBJ1-1; V: TRBV11-3; size: NA; DNA: TGTGCCAGCAGCTTAGGGGGGGTGACGGAAGCTTTCTTT; CDR3: CASSLGGVTEAFF
D: NA; J: TRBJ2-7; V: TRBV7-2; size: NA; DNA: TGTGCCAGCAGCTCCCGCGGGGTCCCCTACGAGCAGTACTTC; CDR3: CASSSRGVPYEQYF
D: NA; J: TRBJ2-7; V: TRBV6-5; size: NA; DNA: TGTGCCAGCAGTTACCCTTCCTACTACGAGCAGTACTTC; CDR3: CASSYPSYYEQYF
D: NA; J: TRBJ2-3; V: TRBV7-9; size: once; DNA: TGTGCCAGCAGCTTAACAGCGGGTGTCAGTACAGATACGCAGTATTTT; CDR3: CASSLTAGVSTDTQYF